The 12 T cell receptor beta chains below all came from one sample that was sequenced in a study of blood T cell repertoires in COVID-19. Only in-frame clones appear in the TCRdb table, and some are missing; sequencing was by immunoSEQ multiplex PCR. The sample has a few hundred thousand clones; 84% are singletons. The sequenced sample was peripheral blood. The receptors were sampled from a woman between 40 and 55 years old who had recovered from COVID-19.

The chain employs TRBV3-1 (or the pseudogene TRBV3-2) and TRBJ2-5; D not certain. CDR3 length: 11 amino acids. Germline assignment: CDR1 LGHDT and CDR2 YNNKEL (reference sequence). The ends were cut back, 5 bases at V and 4 bases at J, with 5 bases in the middle. This CDR3 reads CASSNGETQYF. Here the CDR3 DNA reads TGTGCCAGCAGCAACGGAGAGACCCAGTACTTC.

This sequence joins TRBV7-9 and TRBJ1-2; 7 nucleotides align to TRBD1. This CDR3 spans 14 amino acids. With V trimmed by 0 bases and J by 4 bases, 2 bases remained unmatched. Germline V gene sequence: CDR1 SEHNR, CDR2 FQNEAQ (reference sequence). CDR3 loop: CASSLAGQTYGYTF. DNA for the CDR3: TGTGCCAGCAGCTTAGCGGGACAGACCTATGGCTACACCTTC.

This clone has just one count. The chain employs TRBV18 and TRBJ2-7; D perhaps matches TRBD2 (5 bases). V lost 3 bases, J lost 4 bases, and 19 bases lay in between. This CDR3 comprises 16 residues. Germline V lookup: CDR1 KGHSH, CDR2 LQKENI. The CDR3 spells CASSPGRTLNQYEQYF. The CDR3 DNA reads as TGTGCCAGCTCACCCGGACGGACTCTCAATCAATACGAGCAGTACTTC.

This rearrangement joins TRBV6-5 to TRBJ1-1; 8 positions match TRBD1. The CDR3 extends over 16 amino acids. V dropped 4 bases and J dropped 3; count of bases not matched to a gene: 10. CDR1 is MNHEY and CDR2 is SVGAGI in the germline V gene. For the CDR3, the DNA is TGTGCCAGCAGTTTCCCCTCAGGGGGCACTGACACTGAAGCTTTCTTT. Protein: CASSFPSGGTDTEAFF.

This sequence joins TRBV12-5 and TRBJ1-4; D is ambiguous. The germline V and J ends were trimmed by 5 bases and 14 bases, with 24 bases remaining between them. Germline V gives CDR1 LGHNT, CDR2 FRNRAP. This CDR3 has 15 residues. The CDR3 nucleotides are TGTGCTAGTGGTCCAGCTCTTGTGGAGAGGAGAGGTCTGTTTTTT. It encodes CASGPALVERRGLFF. The full variable domain, rest sourced from reference TRBV12-5 and TRBJ1-4, is DARVTQTPRHKVTEMGQEVTMRCQPILGHNTVFWYRQTMMQGLELLAYFRNRAPLDDSGMPKDRFSAEMPDATLATLKIQPSEPRDSAVYFCASGPALVERRGLFFGSGTQLSVL.

V is TRBV7-9 and J is TRBJ2-3; TRBD2 matches 8 bases. V lost 3 bases and J lost 2; bases outside the gene matches: 1. The length of the CDR3 is 14 residues. Germline CDR1 and CDR2: SEHNR and FQNEAQ (reference sequence). CDR3 sequence: CASSFSGVTDTQYF. The CDR3 coding sequence is TGTGCCAGCAGCTTTAGCGGGGTCACAGATACGCAGTATTTT.

The chain combines TRBV18 with TRBJ1-2; D remains unclear. The CDR3 loop spans 15 amino acids. The germline V gene encodes CDR1 KGHSH and CDR2 LQKENI. The V end was cut by 3 bases, the J end by 0 bases, with 11 bases between. The CDR3 DNA follows: TGTGCCAGCTCACCCGCGGCAGCTACTAACTATGGCTACACCTTC. The encoded protein is CASSPAAATNYGYTF.

The V gene is TRBV19, the J gene TRBJ1-5, with 10 bases that match TRBD1. J gave up 5 bases and V 3 bases, and 7 bases lay outside the gene matches. The CDR3 consists of 16 residues. Germline CDR1 and CDR2: LNHDA and SQIVND (reference sequence). The DNA of the CDR3 is TGTGCCAGTAGTATCTTCGACAGGGGGCCGTATCAGCCCCAGCATTTT. The encoded protein is CASSIFDRGPYQPQHF. Full variable domain (remainder filled in from reference TRBV19 and TRBJ1-5): DGGITQSPKYLFRKEGQNVTLSCEQNLNHDAMYWYRQDPGQGLRLIYYSQIVNDFQKGDIAEGYSVSREKKESFPLTVTSAQKNPTAFYLCASSIFDRGPYQPQHFGDGTRLSIL.

This chain connects TRBV11-2 to TRBJ1-2; 7 bases are a match to TRBD1. This CDR3 spans 14 amino acids. The trim removed 2 bases at V and 4 bases at J, leaving 4 bases unmatched. Germline CDR1 SGHAT, CDR2 FQNNGV. The CDR3 sequence: CASSLTGTAYGYTF. CDR3 nucleotide sequence: TGTGCCAGCAGCTTAACCGGGACAGCCTATGGCTACACCTTC.

The V gene is TRBV6-6, the J gene TRBJ1-2; 9 nucleotides align to TRBD1. The germline CDR1 and CDR2 sequences are MNHNY and SVGAGI (reference sequence). V shed 4 bases, J shed 8 bases, and the junction held 5 bases outside the gene matches. The CDR3 is 13 residues long. CDR3 protein: CASSSEDRGGYTF. The CDR3 region has the DNA TGTGCCAGCAGTTCCGAGGACAGGGGAGGCTACACCTTC.

This clone was seen once. This chain connects TRBV19 to TRBJ2-7; D might be TRBD2 (5 bases). Germline V gives CDR1 LNHDA, CDR2 SQIVND (reference sequence). V dropped 5 bases and J dropped 7 bases, with 30 bases sitting between them. The CDR3 loop spans 18 amino acids. This chain's CDR3 is CASSSRDGTAAETVEQYF. CDR3 bases: TGTGCCAGTAGTTCACGGGATGGAACGGCAGCCGAAACTGTAGAGCAGTACTTC.

This chain links TRBV19 with TRBJ1-2; 9 nucleotides match TRBD1. This CDR3 is built from 14 residues. Germline V lookup: CDR1 LNHDA, CDR2 SQIVND (reference sequence). V was clipped by 11 bases and J by 8 bases; unmatched bases: 15. Here the CDR3 reads CASRLGDREGGYTF. Written as DNA, the CDR3 is TGTGCCTCAAGATTGGGGGACAGGGAAGGAGGCTACACCTTC.